This note documents a single T cell receptor beta chain sequence. Its recognized antigen is unknown. It has no much larger one-base neighbor in the sample; base qualities were not kept. This sample is part of a study of Ad26.COV2.S vaccination and SARS-CoV-2 variants listed by TCRdb under 2021. For context, the study as a whole: Vaccine-arm donors came from COV1001, a multicentre, randomized, double-blind, placebo-controlled phase I-IIa trial of Ad26.COV2.S in healthy adults. Dosing of Ad26.COV2.S was intramuscular, at either 5x10^10 or 1x10^11 viral particles, delivered as one shot or as two shots spaced 56 days apart. TCRbeta repertoire sequencing was used to assess the specificity and breadth of SARS-CoV-2-reactive T cell receptors after Ad26.COV2.S vaccination. A total of some 30 samples were included in the TCR-sequenced set, comprising some 20 Ad26.COV2.S vaccine recipients, 5 placebo recipients and 8 SARS-CoV-2 convalescent individuals. Trial participants were randomized into five groups of five: low-dose or high-dose Ad26.COV2.S given once or twice, or placebo on both occasions. Investigators did not know the trial group allocation while performing experiments and assessing outcomes.

TCRbeta CDR3 regions were sequenced with the immunoSEQ Assay. After extraction, genomic DNA underwent amplification by bias-controlled multiplex PCR, followed by high-throughput sequencing. Under the source paper's analysis protocol: To quantify the absolute abundance of every unique TCRbeta CDR3 region, sequences were collapsed and filtered. T cell fraction was estimated by normalization of TCRbeta template counts to usable DNA, with usable DNA being measured through amplification of reference genes present in all nucleated cells. Repertoire TCRs were annotated as SARS-CoV-2-specific by exact matching of V gene, CDR3 amino acid sequence and J gene to a known reactive TCR set. MIRA supplied the reference SARS-CoV-2 TCR set, which was filtered for enrichment in COVID-19-positive ImmuneCODE repertoires so that public or cross-reactive TCRs were removed. Using the MIRA antigens, annotated TCRs were further analysed by specific ORF or by position within an ORF. Depth was the summed frequency of annotated unique rearrangements, while breadth was defined as annotated unique rearrangements over total unique productive rearrangements. Two-sided Wilcoxon rank-sum tests were applied when comparing TCR breadth between groups. TCRdb obtained this table from immuneACCESS and retained in-frame rearrangements with V and J assigned. These tables miss some clones; where compared with another copy, unresolved V genes account for less than half of the shortfall, and the remainder is unexplained. V and J calls and clone size are those listed in that table; D and trimming were worked out from the DNA. The sample table lists about 410,000 clones, about 91% of them with a count of one. Clones ranked in the top ten supply approximately 1.9% of the sample.

Summary of the overall study and its limitations: The study was not powered for comparison of responses between vaccine doses or regimens. Substantial breadth of spike-specific CD8+ and CD4+ T cell responses was reported after vaccination. Comparable non-spike TCR breadth was observed between vaccine and placebo recipients, consistent with only spike being contained in the vaccine. Compared with placebo recipients, Ad26.COV2.S recipients showed higher spike-specific TCR breadth (P = 0.0014). The authors noted that total T cell responses may have been underestimated by the TCR breadth and depth analyses.

The treatment or condition label, read with the paper, signifies: approximately 18 received Ad26.COV2.S at low or high dose, single or two shots; roughly five received placebo; per-sample allocation not given. For vaccine and placebo recipients, the sequenced repertoires came from samples collected on day 63 after the first injection. Between 29 July and 7 August 2020, Cohort 1b enrolled around 25 adults aged 18-55 years at one site in Boston, USA. As a vaccine, Ad26.COV2.S was a replication-incompetent adenovirus type 26 vector that expressed a prefusion-stabilized SARS-CoV-2 spike protein derived from the original Wuhan strain. Sequences SNHLY (CDR1) and FYNNEI (CDR2) are obtained from the germline V gene. The CDR3 holds 13 amino acids from the cysteine to the phenylalanine. CDR3 DNA is the only sequence kept; it has 39 bases, read in frame from the first base. The trim is 3 bases for V and 7 bases for J, with a gap of 12 bases between the germline ends.

The receptor was derived from a person aged 18-60 years who received the Ad26.COV2.S COVID-19 vaccine or a placebo. Source: peripheral blood, taken in a trial of Ad26.COV2.S vaccine versus placebo. The chain was built from TRBV2 and TRBJ2-5; no D gene is confidently identified. CDR3 region: CASSEAITGTQYF. The DNA sequence is given as TGTGCCAGCAGTGAGGCAATAACGGGGACCCAGTACTTC.